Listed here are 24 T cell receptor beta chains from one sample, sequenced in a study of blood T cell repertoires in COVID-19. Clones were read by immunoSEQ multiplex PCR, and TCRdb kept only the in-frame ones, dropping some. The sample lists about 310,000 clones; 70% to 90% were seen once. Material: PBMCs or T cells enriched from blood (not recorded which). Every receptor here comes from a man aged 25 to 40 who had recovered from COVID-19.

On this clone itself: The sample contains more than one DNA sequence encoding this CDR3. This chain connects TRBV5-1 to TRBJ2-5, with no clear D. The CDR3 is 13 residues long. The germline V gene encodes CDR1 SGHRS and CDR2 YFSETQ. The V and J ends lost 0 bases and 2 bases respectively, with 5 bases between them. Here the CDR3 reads CASSLGVQETQYF. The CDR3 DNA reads TGCGCCAGCAGCTTGGGAGTACAAGAGACCCAGTACTTC.

The CDR3 DNA follows: TGTGCCACCAGTGAATTTAGTGGGAGCTCCTACGAGCAGTACTTC. Amino acid sequence: CATSEFSGSSYEQYF. The V call is TRBV24-1, the J call TRBJ2-7; possibly TRBD2 for D (5 bases). V was pared by 4 bases and J by 0 bases, with 12 bases between. Germline CDR1 KGHDR, CDR2 SFDVKD. The CDR3 is 15 amino acids.

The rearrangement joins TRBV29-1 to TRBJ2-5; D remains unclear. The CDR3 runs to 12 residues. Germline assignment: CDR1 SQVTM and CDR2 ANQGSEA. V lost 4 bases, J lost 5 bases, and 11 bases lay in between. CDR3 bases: TGCAGCGTTGGGCCGGGTTCGGAGACCCAGTACTTC. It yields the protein CSVGPGSETQYF.

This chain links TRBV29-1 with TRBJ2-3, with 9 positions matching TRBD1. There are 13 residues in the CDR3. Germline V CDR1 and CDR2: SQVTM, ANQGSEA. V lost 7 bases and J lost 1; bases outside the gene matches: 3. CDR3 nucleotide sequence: TGCAGCGAACGGACAGGGGGCACAGATACGCAGTATTTT. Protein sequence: CSERTGGTDTQYF.

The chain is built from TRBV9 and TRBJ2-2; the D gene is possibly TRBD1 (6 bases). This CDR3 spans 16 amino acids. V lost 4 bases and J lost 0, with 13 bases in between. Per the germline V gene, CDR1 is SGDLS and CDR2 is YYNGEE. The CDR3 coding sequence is TGTGCCAGCAGCAGAGGACAGCTATCGAACACCGGGGAGCTGTTTTTT. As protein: CASSRGQLSNTGELFF.

This chain's CDR3 is CSSTRTGGNTEAFF. Written as DNA, the CDR3 is TGCAGCTCGACCCGGACAGGGGGCAACACTGAAGCTTTCTTT. The chain uses TRBV29-1 and TRBJ1-1, with 11 positions matching TRBD1. The CDR3 runs to 14 residues. Germline CDR1 reads SQVTM; CDR2 reads ANQGSEA. The V gene end was trimmed by 8 bases and the J gene end by 2 bases; junction bases not matched to a gene: 7.

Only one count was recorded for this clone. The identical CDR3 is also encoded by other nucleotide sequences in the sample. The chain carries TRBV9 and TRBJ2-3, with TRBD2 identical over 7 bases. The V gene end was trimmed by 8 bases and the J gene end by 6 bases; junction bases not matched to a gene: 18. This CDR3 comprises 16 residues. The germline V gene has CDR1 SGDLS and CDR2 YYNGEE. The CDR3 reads CASSPRAAGEVDTQYF. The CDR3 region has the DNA TGTGCCAGTAGCCCCCGGGCGGCGGGGGAGGTCGATACGCAGTATTTT. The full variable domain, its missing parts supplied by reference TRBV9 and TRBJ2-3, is DSGVTQTPKHLITATGQRVTLRCSPRSGDLSVYWYQQSLDQGLQFLIQYYNGEERAKGNILERFSAQQFPDLHSELNLSSLELGDSALYFCASSPRAAGEVDTQYFGPGTRLTVL.

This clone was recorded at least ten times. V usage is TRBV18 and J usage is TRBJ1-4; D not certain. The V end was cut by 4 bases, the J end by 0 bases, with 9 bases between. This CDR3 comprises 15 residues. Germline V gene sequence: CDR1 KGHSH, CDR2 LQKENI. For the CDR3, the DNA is TGTGCCAGCTCACAGCGAGACTCAACTAATGAAAAACTGTTTTTT. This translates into CASSQRDSTNEKLFF.

The chain's CDR3 is CASSQEDSSSGANVLTF. In DNA, the CDR3 is TGTGCCAGCAGCCAAGAGGACAGTAGCTCTGGGGCCAACGTCCTGACTTTC. This rearrangement joins TRBV4-2 to TRBJ2-6, with a weak D call TRBD1 (6 bases). V lost 0 bases, J lost 0 bases, and 9 bases lay in between. The CDR3 length is 17 residues. Germline CDR1 LGHNA, CDR2 YNFKEQ.

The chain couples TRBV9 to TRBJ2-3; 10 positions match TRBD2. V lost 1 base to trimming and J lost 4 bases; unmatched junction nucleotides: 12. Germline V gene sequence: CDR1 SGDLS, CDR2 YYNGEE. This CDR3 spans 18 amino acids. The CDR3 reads CASSVTTPLAGLSDTQYF. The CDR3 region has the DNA TGTGCCAGCAGCGTAACAACGCCACTAGCGGGGCTGTCAGATACGCAGTATTTT.

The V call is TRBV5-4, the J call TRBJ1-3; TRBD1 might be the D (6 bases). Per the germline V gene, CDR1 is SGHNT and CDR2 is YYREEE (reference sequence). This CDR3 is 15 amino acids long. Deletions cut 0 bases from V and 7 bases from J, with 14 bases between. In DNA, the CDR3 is TGTGCCAGCAGCTTGGACAGGGCATCCGGTAACACCATATATTTT. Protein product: CASSLDRASGNTIYF. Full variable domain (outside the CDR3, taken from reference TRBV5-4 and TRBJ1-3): ETGVTQSPTHLIKTRGQQVTLRCSSQSGHNTVSWYQQALGQGPQFIFQYYREEENGRGNFPPRFSGLQFPNYSSELNVNALELDDSALYLCASSLDRASGNTIYFGEGSWLTVV.

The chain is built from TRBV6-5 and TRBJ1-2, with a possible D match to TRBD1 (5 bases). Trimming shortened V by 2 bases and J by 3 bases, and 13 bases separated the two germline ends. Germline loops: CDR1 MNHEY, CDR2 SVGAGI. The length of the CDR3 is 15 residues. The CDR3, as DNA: TGTGCCAGCAGTTACCGCGGCAGGGCTTACTATGGCTACACCTTC. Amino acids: CASSYRGRAYYGYTF.

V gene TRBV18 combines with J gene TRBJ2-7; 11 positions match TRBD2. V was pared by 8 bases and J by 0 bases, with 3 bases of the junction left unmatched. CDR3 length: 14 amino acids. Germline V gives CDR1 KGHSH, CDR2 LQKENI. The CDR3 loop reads CASAGTSGSYEQYF. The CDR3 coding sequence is TGTGCCAGCGCCGGGACTAGCGGCTCCTACGAGCAGTACTTC.

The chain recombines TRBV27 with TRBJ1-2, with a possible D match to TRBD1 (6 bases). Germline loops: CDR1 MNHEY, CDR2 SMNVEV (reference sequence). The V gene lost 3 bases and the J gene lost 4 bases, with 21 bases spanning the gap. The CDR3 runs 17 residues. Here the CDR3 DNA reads TGTGCCAGCAGTTTGGATGGGGGGGGCCTTCGGGCCTATGGCTACACCTTC. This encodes CASSLDGGGLRAYGYTF.

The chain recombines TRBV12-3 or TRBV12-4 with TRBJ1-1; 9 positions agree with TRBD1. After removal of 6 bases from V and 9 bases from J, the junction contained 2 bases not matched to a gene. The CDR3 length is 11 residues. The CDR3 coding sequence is TGTGCCAGCAGGGGGACAGGGAAAGCTTTCTTT. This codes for CASRGTGKAFF.

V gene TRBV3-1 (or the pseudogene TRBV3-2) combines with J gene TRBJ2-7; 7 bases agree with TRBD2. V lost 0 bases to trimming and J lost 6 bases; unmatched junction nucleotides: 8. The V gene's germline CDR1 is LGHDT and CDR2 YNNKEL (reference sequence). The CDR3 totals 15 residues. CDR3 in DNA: TGTGCCAGCAGCCAAGATTCCAGCCGGGGGGTCGAGCAGTACTTC. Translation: CASSQDSSRGVEQYF.

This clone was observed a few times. Here the CDR3 reads CASSPPTGTFEQYF. The CDR3 region has the DNA TGTGCCAGCTCACCTCCGACAGGAACGTTCGAGCAGTACTTC. The rearrangement joins TRBV18 to TRBJ2-7; tentatively, D is TRBD1 (6 bases). The CDR3 has 14 amino acids. Deletions cut 3 bases from V and 6 bases from J, with 15 bases between. Germline V gives CDR1 KGHSH, CDR2 LQKENI.

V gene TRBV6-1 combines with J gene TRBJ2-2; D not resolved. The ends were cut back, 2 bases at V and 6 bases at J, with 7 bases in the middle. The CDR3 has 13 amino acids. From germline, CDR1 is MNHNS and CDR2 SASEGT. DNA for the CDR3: TGTGCCAGCAGTGAATCGGGTTCCGGGGAGCTGTTTTTT. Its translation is CASSESGSGELFF.

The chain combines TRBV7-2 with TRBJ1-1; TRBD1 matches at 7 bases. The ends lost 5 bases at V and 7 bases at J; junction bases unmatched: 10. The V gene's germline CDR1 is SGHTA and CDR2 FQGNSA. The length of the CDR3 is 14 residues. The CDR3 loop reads CASSNHGQAYEAFF. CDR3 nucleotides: TGTGCCAGCAGCAACCACGGACAGGCGTATGAAGCTTTCTTT.

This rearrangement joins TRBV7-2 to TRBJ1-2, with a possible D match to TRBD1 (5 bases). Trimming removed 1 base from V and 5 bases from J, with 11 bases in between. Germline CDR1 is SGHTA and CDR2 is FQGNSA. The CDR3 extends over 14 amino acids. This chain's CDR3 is CASSLVEAGYGYTF. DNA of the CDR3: TGTGCCAGCAGCTTAGTTGAGGCAGGGTATGGCTACACCTTC.

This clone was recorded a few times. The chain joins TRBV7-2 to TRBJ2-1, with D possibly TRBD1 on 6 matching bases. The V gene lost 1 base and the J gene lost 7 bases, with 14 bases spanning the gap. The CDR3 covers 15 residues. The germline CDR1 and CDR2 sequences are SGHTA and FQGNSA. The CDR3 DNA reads TGTGCCAGCAGCTTAGGACAGGAGCCTATAAATGAGCAGTTCTTC. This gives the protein CASSLGQEPINEQFF.

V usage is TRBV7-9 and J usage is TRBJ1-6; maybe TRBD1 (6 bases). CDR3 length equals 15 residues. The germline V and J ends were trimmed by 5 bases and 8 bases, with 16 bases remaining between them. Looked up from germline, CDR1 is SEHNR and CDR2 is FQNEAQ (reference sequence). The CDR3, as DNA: TGTGCCAGCAGCCCGGGCAGGCAGGGGTATTCACCCCTCCACTTT. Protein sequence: CASSPGRQGYSPLHF.

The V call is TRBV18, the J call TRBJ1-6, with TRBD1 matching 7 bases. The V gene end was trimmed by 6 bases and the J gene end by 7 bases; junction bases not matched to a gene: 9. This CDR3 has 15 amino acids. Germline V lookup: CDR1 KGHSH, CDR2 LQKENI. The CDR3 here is CASSTARGDNSPLHF. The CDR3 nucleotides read TGTGCCAGCTCCACGGCCAGGGGGGACAATTCACCCCTCCACTTT.

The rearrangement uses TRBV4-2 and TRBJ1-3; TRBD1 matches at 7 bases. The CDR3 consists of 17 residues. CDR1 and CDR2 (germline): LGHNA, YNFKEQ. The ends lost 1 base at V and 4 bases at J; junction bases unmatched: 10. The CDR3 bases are TGTGCCAGCAGCCAAGGGGGACAGCTCCTTTACGGAAACACCATATATTTT. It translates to CASSQGGQLLYGNTIYF.